The 9 T cell receptor beta chains listed next were all sequenced from one sample in a study of blood T cell repertoires in COVID-19. Assay: immunoSEQ multiplex PCR; the TCRdb copy retains only in-frame clones and omits some. The sample consists of hundreds of thousands of clones, approximately 90% of them appearing once. Source material: PBMCs or T cells enriched from blood (not recorded which). These TCRs come from a man aged 30-40 years who had recovered from COVID-19.

The rearrangement joins TRBV27 to TRBJ2-7; 8 bases map to TRBD1. The germline V gene has CDR1 MNHEY and CDR2 SMNVEV (reference sequence). V lost 5 bases, J lost 6 bases, and 3 bases stayed unmatched. The CDR3 extends over 12 amino acids. CDR3 bases: TGTGCCAGCAGTCCGACAGGGGTCGAGCAGTACTTC. Protein product: CASSPTGVEQYF.

This sequence joins TRBV6-1 and TRBJ1-5, with D perhaps TRBD1 (5 bases). Trimming removed 4 bases from V and 2 bases from J, with 15 bases in between. Germline values: CDR1 MNHNS, CDR2 SASEGT. The CDR3 totals 16 residues. CDR3 DNA: TGTGCCAGCAGTGCACTTGGGGGGATAGGCAATCAGCCCCAGCATTTT. Amino acid sequence: CASSALGGIGNQPQHF.

CDR3 DNA sequence: TGTGCCAGCAGCCCCGGGACAGGGGGCATTGGCTACACCTTC. Translated, it gives CASSPGTGGIGYTF. V and J are TRBV7-9 and TRBJ1-2; 12 nucleotides agree with TRBD1. Germline loops: CDR1 SEHNR, CDR2 FQNEAQ (reference sequence). This CDR3 has 14 residues. J gave up 7 bases and V 5 bases, and 5 bases lay outside the gene matches.

This clone was counted a single time. The V gene is TRBV2, the J gene TRBJ2-2; 8 positions match TRBD2. This CDR3 is 16 amino acids long. CDR1 and CDR2 (germline): SNHLY, FYNNEI. With V trimmed by 7 bases and J by 0 bases, 7 bases remained unmatched. CDR3 in amino acids: CASKGAGDANTGELFF. For the CDR3, the DNA is TGTGCCAGCAAGGGAGCGGGAGACGCGAACACCGGGGAGCTGTTTTTT.

The J gene is TRBJ1-4, the V gene TRBV28; 7 bases match TRBD1. The CDR3 is 14 amino acids. The germline V gene encodes CDR1 MDHEN and CDR2 SYDVKM. The V gene end was trimmed by 4 bases and the J gene end by 7 bases; junction bases not matched to a gene: 6. This chain's CDR3 is CASSSTGYREKLFF. The DNA of the CDR3 is TGTGCCAGCAGTTCGACAGGGTATCGTGAAAAACTGTTTTTT.

The chain recombines TRBV28 with TRBJ1-1; no clear D gene. Germline CDR1 and CDR2: MDHEN and SYDVKM. The CDR3 has 14 residues. V was pared by 3 bases and J by 4 bases, with 12 bases between. The CDR3 region has the DNA TGTGCCAGCAGTTTTGGTGCAGGTCTCACTGAAGCTTTCTTT. It specifies CASSFGAGLTEAFF. Looking up the rest from reference TRBV28 and TRBJ1-1 gives the full variable domain: DVKVTQSSRYLVKRTGEKVFLECVQDMDHENMFWYRQDPGLGLRLIYFSYDVKMKEKGDIPEGYSVSREKKERFSLILESASTNQTSMYLCASSFGAGLTEAFFGQGTRLTVV.

The gene calls are TRBV28 and TRBJ2-3; 11 bases line up with TRBD2. V was clipped by 6 bases and J by 2 bases; unmatched bases: 4. The CDR3 is 15 residues long. The germline V gene encodes CDR1 MDHEN and CDR2 SYDVKM. This CDR3 is CASRGTSGLTDTQYF. CDR3 bases: TGTGCCAGCAGGGGGACTAGCGGTCTCACAGATACGCAGTATTTT.

The chain is built from TRBV6-2 or TRBV6-3 and TRBJ2-2, with TRBD1 matching 9 bases. This CDR3 region has 14 residues. Germline CDR1 and CDR2: MNHEY and SVGEGT. V lost 5 bases to trimming and J lost 6 bases; unmatched junction nucleotides: 4. The CDR3 bases are TGTGCCAGCAGTCGGACAGGGGCGGCCGGGGAGCTGTTTTTT. Translation gives CASSRTGAAGELFF.

This sequence joins TRBV21-1 and TRBJ2-5; the DNA was not compared with TRBD2, the D call given in the table. TRBV21-1 counts as a pseudogene. The CDR3 length is 13 residues. The CDR3 nucleotides are TGTGCCAGCGCCCTCGCGCGGGGAGAGACCCAGTACTTC. Translating gives CASALARGETQYF.